This T cell receptor (beta chain) was recovered during a study of blood T cell repertoires in COVID-19 (dated by TCRdb to the early 2020s). Regarding the study in general: Recovered participants in ImmuneRACE Cohort 3 were defined as having two consecutive negative NP/OP PCR tests, clearance from a healthcare professional, or resolution of symptoms. Nearly every sample came with metadata listing a de-identified subject ID, COVID-19 status, age in years and sex. HLA class I and class II types, where available, came from metadata supplied by the sample provider rather than from assay-based typing. The material from the prospective study consisted of cDNA or gDNA derived from T cells, B-cell-depleted T cells, or PBMCs. Samples covering the acute and convalescent phases of COVID-19 were provided by collaborators in the United States, Italy and Spain. The repertoires were released in a freely available public database intended as a resource for research on the immune response to SARS-CoV-2. The dataset comprised deeply sampled blood TCRbeta repertoires from subjects exposed to, actively infected with, or recovered from COVID-19. The samples were drawn from two sources: the first 160 participants of the ongoing ImmuneRACE study, and fewer than 1,500 subjects contributed by 6 global collaborators. Study-level results and caveats: The amount of clinical and demographic metadata varied by source and participant and was provided uncurated.

TCRbeta CDR3 regions were amplified from genomic DNA using the immunoSEQ Assay, a bias-controlled multiplex PCR. The source study handled its data this way. The number of nucleated cells in each sample was estimated by amplification of reference gene primers within the assay. Sequence reads were collapsed and filtered to measure the absolute abundance of every unique TCRbeta CDR3 rearrangement. For each sample, productive Simpson clonality was calculated as the square root of Simpson's diversity index across productive rearrangements. TCRdb retrieved this table from immuneACCESS and kept in-frame rearrangements only. Not all clones are present; in checked studies, unresolved V genes account for under half, and no reason is known for the remainder. For V, J and clone size, that table is used; D and trimming come from the DNA. The sample table shows around 360,000 clones, and around 87% are seen once. The ten largest make up more than 1.5% of the sample.

Participants in the prospective study were enrolled through a virtual design, were aged roughly 18 to 95 years, and lived in approximately 24 United States geographic areas. In the prospective study, cohorts were assigned on the basis of participant-reported clinical history obtained from a screening survey and a study questionnaire. Mobile phlebotomists in the prospective study collected whole blood, serum and a nasopharyngeal or oropharyngeal swab from every participant. Over a roughly two-month period, participants in the prospective study had the option of providing additional blood draws and questionnaires. Before DNA extraction, blood samples from the prospective study were shipped at room temperature or frozen. V is shortened by 0 bases, J by 0 bases, and the region joining them spans 12 bases. CDR1 and CDR2 (MGHRA, YSYEKL) derive from the germline V gene. From the cysteine through the phenylalanine, the CDR3 covers 16 amino acids. CDR3 DNA only is kept here, 48 bases in frame from base 1.

On this clone: Its binding antigen is unknown. No per-base quality is available; no much larger clone lies one base away.

The source material was PBMCs or T cells enriched from blood (not recorded which). This sequence was found in a middle-aged man in a cohort exposed to, infected with or recovered from COVID-19 (not recorded which). The chain joins TRBV4-1 to TRBJ2-7; possibly the D gene is TRBD2, per 5 matching bases. The CDR3 region reads CASSQEEAALSYEQYF. In nucleotide form, the sequence is TGCGCCAGCAGCCAAGAGGAGGCGGCCCTCTCCTACGAGCAGTACTTC.